This TCR beta chain appears in the sequencing data of a study of beta chain features in type 1 diabetes. Broader study findings: People with Type 1 diabetes carried modestly yet significantly shorter TCRB CDR3s in all four CD4+ subsets.

This clone was seen only a few times. Antigen: not known. TCRB transcripts that were expressed got sequenced, as all of the isolated RNA had been reverse transcribed. TCRdb's copy holds only in-frame clones and misses some; the assay was immunoSEQ multiplex PCR. The sample lists some 660,000 clones, about an eighth seen once, with 0.035% to 0.045% in the top ten. V lost 3 bases and J lost 0, with 9 bases in between. The germline CDR1 and CDR2 sequences are KGHSH and LQKENI. The CDR3 has 15 amino acids. The chain is built from TRBV18 and TRBJ2-4; unclear D gene. This TCR came from a man between 18 and 35 years old with type 1 diabetes. Sequencing was performed on naive CD4+ T cells from blood. Here the CDR3 reads CASSPQGRAKNIQYF. The CDR3, as DNA: TGTGCCAGCTCACCGCAAGGCCGAGCCAAAAACATTCAGTACTTC.